Following are 18 T cell receptor beta chains from one sample sequenced in a study of CD8+ T cells in alopecia areata. RNA, once extracted, was reverse transcribed into cDNA for use as the sequencing template. Data came from immunoSEQ multiplex PCR; TCRdb stores just in-frame clones and leaves some out. The sample yields 110,000 to 150,000 clones, approximately 60% seen once. Specimen: CD8+ T cells sorted from blood. These receptors originate from a human donor in good health.

Remarks on this clone: An end of the junction does not agree with germline; a read error may underlie this. The genes are TRBV28 and TRBJ2-7; 12 bases agree with TRBD1. Germline values: CDR1 MDHEN, CDR2 SYDVKM. The CDR3 runs 13 residues. CDR3 residues: CASSSGTGGDIDF. Here the CDR3 DNA reads TGTGCCAGCAGTTCCGGGACAGGGGGCGATATTGACTTC.

This clone has only one observation. The gene calls are TRBV29-1 and TRBJ2-2; D is possibly TRBD2 (5 bases). The CDR3 extends over 15 amino acids. The V end was cut by 2 bases, the J end by 1 base, with 11 bases between. The germline CDR1 and CDR2 sequences are SQVTM and ANQGSEA. The CDR3 coding sequence is TGCAGCGTTGAACCGCGAGGGTGGAACACCGGGGAGCTGTTTTTT. Its protein is CSVEPRGWNTGELFF.

J is TRBJ2-2 and V is TRBV6-5; D tentatively reads TRBD1 or TRBD2 (7 bases each). CDR3 size: 15 residues. The germline gives CDR1 MNHEY, CDR2 SVGAGI. Trimming cost V 5 bases and J 6 bases, with 16 bases left between them. This CDR3 reads CASSGEGARAGELFF. The CDR3 DNA reads TGTGCCAGCAGTGGGGAGGGGGCGCGTGCCGGGGAGCTGTTTTTT.

J is TRBJ2-1 and V is TRBV2; D possibly uses TRBD1 or TRBD2 (5 bases each). V lost 6 bases and J 0 bases, leaving 12 bases between the germline ends. The CDR3 has 15 residues. Germline lookup yields CDR1 SNHLY and CDR2 FYNNEI. The CDR3: CASSPGASSYNEQFF. The CDR3 DNA reads TGTGCCAGCAGCCCCGGGGCGAGCTCCTACAATGAGCAGTTCTTC.

The chain combines TRBV5-4 with TRBJ2-3; 10 bases align to TRBD1. The V segment lost 5 bases and the J segment 6 bases; nucleotides outside the gene matches: 6. The length of the CDR3 is 14 residues. Germline V CDR1 and CDR2: SGHNT, YYREEE (reference sequence). The CDR3 region is CASRGTGVGDTQYF. Written as DNA, the CDR3 is TGTGCCAGCAGAGGGACAGGGGTAGGGGATACGCAGTATTTT. Full variable domain (rest looked up from reference TRBV5-4 and TRBJ2-3): ETGVTQSPTHLIKTRGQQVTLRCSSQSGHNTVSWYQQALGQGPQFIFQYYREEENGRGNFPPRFSGLQFPNYSSELNVNALELDDSALYLCASRGTGVGDTQYFGPGTRLTVL.

V gene TRBV4-1 combines with J gene TRBJ1-2; 7 nucleotides align to TRBD1. The CDR3 is 15 amino acids. CDR1 is MGHRA and CDR2 is YSYEKL in the germline V gene. V was pared by 4 bases and J by 7 bases, with 12 bases of the junction left unmatched. The CDR3 nucleotides read TGCGCCAGCAGCCCGTCCCAGACAGGGACGGCTGGCTACACCTTC. Its translation is CASSPSQTGTAGYTF.

This chain joins TRBV28 and TRBJ2-7, with 15 bases matching TRBD2. The CDR3 consists of 17 residues. The germline CDR1 and CDR2 sequences are MDHEN and SYDVKM. J gave up 5 bases and V 5 bases, and 10 bases lay outside the gene matches. In nucleotides, the CDR3 is TGTGCCAGCAGTGAGGGACTAGCGGGAGGCATTTCCCACGAGCAGTACTTC. It codes for CASSEGLAGGISHEQYF.

The chain employs TRBV29-1 and TRBJ1-1; D ambiguous. CDR3 size: 12 residues. Trimming stripped 5 bases from V and 3 bases from J, with 10 bases between. Looked up from germline, CDR1 is SQVTM and CDR2 is ANQGSEA. In DNA form, the CDR3 reads TGCAGCGTTCTAGGCGGAGACACTGAAGCTTTCTTT. Amino acids: CSVLGGDTEAFF.

The chain is built from TRBV6-6 and TRBJ1-5, with TRBD1 matching 7 bases. With V trimmed by 7 bases and J by 5 bases, 11 bases remained unmatched. Germline V gene lookup returns CDR1 MNHNY and CDR2 SVGAGI (reference sequence). The length of the CDR3 is 15 residues. The CDR3 reads CASTQTGVSDQPQHF. The CDR3 coding sequence is TGTGCCAGCACACAAACAGGGGTTTCGGATCAGCCCCAGCATTTT.

The V call is TRBV4-1, the J call TRBJ2-1; no clear D gene. V was cut by 3 bases and J by 5 bases, with 14 bases left in between. The CDR3 is 15 amino acids. Germline V gives CDR1 MGHRA, CDR2 YSYEKL. DNA of the CDR3: TGCGCCAGCAGCCATTTCTTTGAGCAAAACAATGAGCAGTTCTTC. Translation: CASSHFFEQNNEQFF.

The V and J genes are TRBV6-1 and TRBJ2-5; D not resolved. V was cut by 1 base and J by 0 bases, with 12 bases left in between. The CDR3 contains 16 residues. Germline-derived CDR1 and CDR2 are MNHNS and SASEGT. The CDR3 sequence is CASSEEAGRYQETQYF. CDR3 nucleotide sequence: TGTGCCAGCAGTGAAGAGGCAGGAAGGTACCAAGAGACCCAGTACTTC.

As to this clone: Different DNA sequences within this sample yield the same CDR3. The V gene is TRBV15, the J gene TRBJ1-5; D unclear. The ends were cut back, 0 bases at V and 7 bases at J, with 7 bases in the middle. Per germline, CDR1 LNHNV and CDR2 YYDKDF (reference sequence). The CDR3 runs to 13 residues. The CDR3 DNA reads TGTGCCACCAGCAGAGATAGGCGGCAGCCCCAGCATTTT. Residues: CATSRDRRQPQHF.

This clone has more than one count but fewer than ten. The chain combines TRBV7-9 with TRBJ2-1, with 7 bases aligning to TRBD2. Germline CDR1 SEHNR, CDR2 FQNEAQ (reference sequence). Losses at the gene ends were 3 bases for V and 3 bases for J; bases not matched to a gene: 5. The CDR3 runs 15 residues. The CDR3 loop reads CASSFTGGVYNEQFF. For the CDR3, the DNA is TGTGCCAGCAGCTTTACGGGAGGAGTCTACAATGAGCAGTTCTTC. Full variable domain (remainder filled in from reference TRBV7-9 and TRBJ2-1): DTGVSQNPRHKITKRGQNVTFRCDPISEHNRLYWYRQTLGQGPEFLTYFQNEAQLEKSRLLSDRFSAERPKGSFSTLEIQRTEQGDSAMYLCASSFTGGVYNEQFFGPGTRLTVL.

The V gene is TRBV2, the J gene TRBJ2-7; perhaps TRBD1 as D (5 bases). The CDR3 spans 14 residues. The V end lost 1 base, the J end lost 3 bases, and 10 bases lay between the germline ends. Germline V lookup: CDR1 SNHLY, CDR2 FYNNEI. CDR3 protein: CASSEVGQGYEQYF. DNA for the CDR3: TGTGCCAGCAGTGAAGTGGGTCAGGGCTACGAGCAGTACTTC.

This clone has a single count. This chain uses TRBV29-1 with TRBJ2-1; D might be TRBD2 (5 bases). Germline CDR1 SQVTM, CDR2 ANQGSEA. V was shortened by 3 bases and J by 11 bases, with 11 bases between the two germline ends. CDR3 length equals 11 residues. The CDR3 bases are TGCAGCGTTGACGTTGCGGGCAAGCAGTTCTTC. Its translation is CSVDVAGKQFF.

V and J are TRBV19 and TRBJ2-1, with unresolved D. The ends were cut back, 1 base at V and 4 bases at J, with 2 bases in the middle. Germline V gene sequence: CDR1 LNHDA, CDR2 SQIVND (reference sequence). This CDR3 has 12 amino acids. CDR3 loop: CASSIAYNEQFF. CDR3 in DNA: TGTGCCAGTAGTATAGCGTACAATGAGCAGTTCTTC.

The V and J genes are TRBV1 and TRBJ2-6; no check of the table's D call, TRBD2, against the DNA was made. TRBV1 constitutes a pseudogene. The CDR3 is made up of 16 amino acids. CDR3 nucleotide sequence: TGCACCAGCAGCCAACGCCTCCCGGTGGGGGCCAACGTCCTGACTTTC. It yields the protein CTSSQRLPVGANVLTF.

The chain uses TRBV19 and TRBJ2-1; no definite D call. CDR3 length: 13 amino acids. The V end was cut by 1 base, the J end by 1 base, with 2 bases between. Germline CDR1 LNHDA, CDR2 SQIVND (reference sequence). CDR3: CASSIGSYNEQFF. Here the CDR3 DNA reads TGTGCCAGTAGTATAGGTTCCTACAATGAGCAGTTCTTC. The full variable domain, in which reference TRBV19 and TRBJ2-1 provide the parts outside the CDR3, is DGGITQSPKYLFRKEGQNVTLSCEQNLNHDAMYWYRQDPGQGLRLIYYSQIVNDFQKGDIAEGYSVSREKKESFPLTVTSAQKNPTAFYLCASSIGSYNEQFFGPGTRLTVL.